This is a list of T cell receptor beta chains from one sample in a study of blood T cell repertoires in COVID-19. Using immunoSEQ multiplex PCR, the repertoire was profiled, and TCRdb retains in-frame clones only, with some absent. The sample shows some 70,000 clones, approximately 80% of them seen only once. Specimen: peripheral blood. Receptors were obtained from a man aged 45-65 years with COVID-19, enrolled during active disease. Both conserved end residues are part of each CDR3. The order of the fields is D gene, V gene, J gene, clone size, CDR3 protein, CDR3 DNA. The D gene is left open where the match is weak. Clone size, where shown, is once, few, many, or a class for clones that have expanded.

D: TRBD1; V: TRBV18; J: TRBJ2-1; size: few; CDR3: CASSQSTGTNEQFF; DNA: TGTGCCAGCTCACAATCGACAGGGACCAATGAGCAGTTCTTC
D: TRBD1; V: TRBV19; J: TRBJ1-1; size: .; CDR3: CASTDRGLGTEAFF; DNA: TGTGCCAGTACCGACAGGGGCCTCGGCACTGAAGCTTTCTTT
D: .; V: TRBV19; J: TRBJ1-4; size: .; CDR3: CASRRLTGIVGEKLFF; DNA: TGTGCCAGTAGGCGGCTCACAGGGATCGTAGGGGAAAAACTGTTTTTT
D: TRBD1; V: TRBV6-5; J: TRBJ2-1; size: .; CDR3: CASSYPRQGSGNEQFF; DNA: TGTGCCAGCAGTTATCCCCGACAGGGCTCCGGCAATGAGCAGTTCTTC
D: .; V: TRBV11-2; J: TRBJ2-1; size: .; CDR3: CASTKTGGSNEQFF; DNA: TGTGCCAGCACCAAAACTGGGGGCTCGAATGAGCAGTTCTTC
D: .; V: TRBV4-1; J: TRBJ1-3; size: many; CDR3: CASSQTPAGVPGNTIYF; DNA: TGCGCCAGCAGCCAGACACCTGCAGGGGTTCCTGGAAACACCATATATTTT
D: TRBD1; V: TRBV10-1; J: TRBJ1-3; size: .; CDR3: CASSETDRGPHSGNTIYF; DNA: TGCGCCAGCAGTGAAACCGACAGGGGTCCTCACTCTGGAAACACCATATATTTT
D: TRBD1; V: TRBV2; J: TRBJ1-1; size: few; CDR3: CATGQGVMNTEAFF; DNA: TGTGCCACCGGACAGGGAGTAATGAACACTGAAGCTTTCTTT
D: .; V: TRBV28; J: TRBJ1-4; size: .; CDR3: CASSTGLPPNEKLFF; DNA: TGTGCCAGCAGTACAGGGTTACCACCGAATGAAAAACTGTTTTTT
D: TRBD1; V: TRBV23-1; J: TRBJ1-5; size: .; CDR3: CASSQSDRDGNQPQHF; DNA: TGCGCCAGCAGTCAATCGGACAGGGACGGCAATCAGCCCCAGCATTTT
D: TRBD2; V: TRBV5-4; J: TRBJ2-1; size: once; CDR3: CASSQGLAGFNEQFF; DNA: TGTGCCAGCAGCCAGGGACTAGCGGGGTTCAATGAGCAGTTCTTC
D: .; V: TRBV5-5; J: TRBJ2-7; size: .; CDR3: CASSFDGVQQYF; DNA: TGTGCCAGCAGCTTCGACGGGGTACAGCAGTACTTC
D: TRBD1; V: TRBV6-5; J: TRBJ2-2; size: .; CDR3: CASSYAGQGRTGELFF; DNA: TGTGCCAGCAGTTACGCCGGACAGGGTAGGACCGGGGAGCTGTTTTTT
D: .; V: TRBV29-1; J: TRBJ2-7; size: .; CDR3: CSVEGLNIQGTYEQYF; DNA: TGCAGCGTTGAAGGCCTGAATATCCAGGGCACCTACGAGCAGTACTTC
D: TRBD2; V: TRBV5-1; J: TRBJ2-1; size: .; CDR3: CASSLSGSNEQFF; DNA: TGCGCCAGCAGCTTGAGCGGGAGCAATGAGCAGTTCTTC
D: .; V: TRBV5-4; J: TRBJ2-7; size: .; CDR3: CASSLAGVSSYEQYF; DNA: TGTGCCAGCAGCTTGGCGGGAGTCAGCTCCTACGAGCAGTACTTC
D: .; V: TRBV5-1; J: TRBJ2-7; size: .; CDR3: CASSFTDLYEQYF; DNA: TGCGCCAGCAGCTTTACAGACCTCTACGAGCAGTACTTC
D: .; V: TRBV19; J: TRBJ2-7; size: .; CDR3: CASSSGDKHYEQYF; DNA: TGTGCCAGTAGCTCAGGGGACAAGCACTACGAGCAGTACTTC
D: TRBD2; V: TRBV7-9; J: TRBJ2-1; size: .; CDR3: CASSLEGTSGRNEQFF; DNA: TGTGCCAGCAGCTTAGAAGGGACTAGCGGGAGAAATGAGCAGTTCTTC
D: TRBD1; V: TRBV6-5; J: TRBJ1-1; size: few; CDR3: CASRGQGESTEAFF; DNA: TGTGCCAGCAGGGGACAGGGGGAAAGCACTGAAGCTTTCTTT
D: .; V: TRBV5-8; J: TRBJ1-5; size: .; CDR3: CASSLQQGLGPQHF; DNA: TGTGCCAGCAGCTTGCAACAGGGTCTAGGGCCCCAGCATTTT
D: TRBD1; V: TRBV6-1; J: TRBJ1-6; size: .; CDR3: CASSEATRTGVSPLHF; DNA: TGTGCCAGCAGTGAAGCGACGCGGACAGGGGTATCACCCCTCCACTTT
D: TRBD1; V: TRBV25-1; J: TRBJ1-4; size: .; CDR3: CASSESRTGAGEKLFF; DNA: TGTGCCAGCAGTGAATCCCGGACAGGGGCGGGCGAAAAACTGTTTTTT
D: TRBD1; V: TRBV6-6; J: TRBJ1-1; size: .; CDR3: CASSDRGGGTEAFF; DNA: TGTGCCAGCAGTGACAGGGGAGGAGGGACTGAAGCTTTCTTT
D: TRBD1; V: TRBV28; J: TRBJ1-1; size: .; CDR3: CASSLDRDGTEAFF; DNA: TGTGCCAGCAGTTTAGACAGGGATGGCACTGAAGCTTTCTTT
D: .; V: TRBV28; J: TRBJ1-4; size: .; CDR3: CASIGGNNEKLFF; DNA: TGTGCCAGCATAGGGGGTAATAATGAAAAACTGTTTTTT
D: .; V: TRBV5-1; J: TRBJ2-7; size: few; CDR3: CASSLGAGSSSYEQYF; DNA: TGCGCCAGCAGCTTGGGCGCCGGGTCGAGCTCCTACGAGCAGTACTTC
D: .; V: TRBV6-2/TRBV6-3; J: TRBJ1-5; size: .; CDR3: CASSDPGDQPQHF; DNA: TGTGCCAGCAGTGATCCAGGGGATCAGCCCCAGCATTTT
D: TRBD2; V: TRBV19; J: TRBJ2-7; size: once; CDR3: CASSIRLALSAYEQYF; DNA: TGTGCCAGTAGTATCCGACTAGCGTTGTCTGCGTACGAGCAGTACTTC
D: .; V: TRBV7-9; J: TRBJ2-3; size: .; CDR3: CASSPQDTQYF; DNA: TGTGCCAGCAGCCCACAGGATACGCAGTATTTT
D: .; V: TRBV19; J: TRBJ2-3; size: .; CDR3: CASRGMRAHGTDTQYF; DNA: TGTGCCAGTAGAGGGATGCGGGCCCACGGAACAGATACGCAGTATTTT
D: .; V: TRBV9; J: TRBJ1-1; size: .; CDR3: CASSGTFRNTEAFF; DNA: TGTGCCAGCAGCGGAACCTTCAGGAACACTGAAGCTTTCTTT
D: .; V: TRBV30; J: TRBJ2-6; size: .; CDR3: CAWSLGLPDGANVLTF; DNA: TGTGCCTGGAGCCTCGGGTTGCCTGATGGGGCCAACGTCCTGACTTTC
D: .; V: TRBV5-1; J: TRBJ2-2; size: .; CDR3: CASSLVSAGELFF; DNA: TGCGCCAGCAGCTTGGTTAGCGCCGGGGAGCTGTTTTTT
D: TRBD1; V: TRBV3-1/TRBV3-2; J: TRBJ2-7; size: .; CDR3: CASSRGQVSYEQYF; DNA: TGTGCCAGCAGCCGGGGACAGGTATCCTACGAGCAGTACTTC
D: .; V: TRBV7-2; J: TRBJ2-7; size: .; CDR3: CASSLVAGTGAYEQYF; DNA: TGTGCCAGCAGCTTAGTTGCGGGAACAGGGGCCTACGAGCAGTACTTC
D: .; V: TRBV5-6; J: TRBJ2-7; size: .; CDR3: CASSLDTSSHAYEQYF; DNA: TGTGCCAGCAGCTTAGACACTAGCTCCCACGCTTACGAGCAGTACTTC
D: TRBD1; V: TRBV3-1/TRBV3-2; J: TRBJ2-7; size: few; CDR3: CASSRGGAGSYEQYF; DNA: TGTGCCAGCAGCCGAGGGGGCGCGGGCTCCTACGAGCAGTACTTC
D: TRBD1; V: TRBV4-1; J: TRBJ2-1; size: .; CDR3: CASSQGLGQGGTSPLF; DNA: TGCGCCAGCAGCCAAGGCTTGGGACAGGGGGGGACTAGCCCACTCTTC
D: .; V: TRBV30; J: TRBJ2-7; size: .; CDR3: CAWSNGQIAYEQYF; DNA: TGTGCCTGGAGTAACGGACAAATTGCCTACGAGCAGTACTTC
D: TRBD1; V: TRBV20-1; J: TRBJ1-1; size: .; CDR3: CSASPLTGNSEAFF; DNA: TGCAGTGCTAGTCCCTTGACAGGGAACTCCGAAGCTTTCTTT
D: TRBD2; V: TRBV7-8; J: TRBJ2-3; size: .; CDR3: CASSLASSGASTDTQYF; DNA: TGTGCCAGCAGCTTAGCTTCCAGCGGGGCTAGCACAGATACGCAGTATTTT
D: .; V: TRBV9; J: TRBJ2-1; size: few; CDR3: CASSPSQGHNEQFF; DNA: TGTGCCAGCAGCCCCAGCCAGGGCCACAATGAGCAGTTCTTC
D: TRBD1; V: TRBV9; J: TRBJ2-5; size: .; CDR3: CASSVDQGAKETQYF; DNA: TGTGCCAGCAGCGTAGATCAGGGGGCGAAAGAGACCCAGTACTTC
D: TRBD2; V: TRBV3-1/TRBV3-2; J: TRBJ2-1; size: .; CDR3: CASSQGTSGLGDEQFF; DNA: TGTGCCAGCAGCCAAGGAACTAGCGGACTAGGCGATGAGCAGTTCTTC
D: TRBD1; V: TRBV24-1; J: TRBJ2-7; size: .; CDR3: CATSDPRDREGEQYF; DNA: TGTGCCACCAGTGACCCCCGGGACAGGGAGGGCGAGCAGTACTTC
D: .; V: TRBV2; J: TRBJ1-2; size: .; CDR3: CASSFRGVTGGYTF; DNA: TGTGCCAGCAGCTTCCGAGGAGTAACTGGGGGCTACACCTTC
D: .; V: TRBV29-1; J: TRBJ1-2; size: .; CDR3: CSGRLLGGYGYTF; DNA: TGCAGCGGCCGACTTTTGGGGGGCTATGGCTACACCTTC
D: .; V: TRBV27; J: TRBJ2-7; size: .; CDR3: CASSLSQGFISYEQYF; DNA: TGTGCCAGCAGTTTATCCCAGGGTTTTATCTCCTACGAGCAGTACTTC
D: TRBD2; V: TRBV24-1; J: TRBJ2-3; size: .; CDR3: CATSDSGGVGDTQYF; DNA: TGTGCCACCAGTGATTCGGGGGGAGTAGGGGATACGCAGTATTTT
D: TRBD1; V: TRBV3-1/TRBV3-2; J: TRBJ1-1; size: once; CDR3: CASSQPSGGLNTEAFF; DNA: TGTGCCAGCAGCCAACCCTCAGGGGGCTTGAACACTGAAGCTTTCTTT
D: TRBD2; V: TRBV9; J: TRBJ2-5; size: once; CDR3: CASNRVAGAGETQYF; DNA: TGTGCCAGCAACAGGGTAGCGGGAGCGGGGGAGACCCAGTACTTC